Listed here is a single T cell receptor beta chain. Its antigen is currently unknown. The data were obtained in a study of vaccination effects on CD4 cells after COVID-19. Study-level findings and limits: Substantial clonal contraction characterized both infection- and vaccine-induced clones late after vaccination.

Sequencing was performed with immunoSEQ multiplex PCR; in TCRdb, only in-frame clones are kept and a portion is missing. The sample includes 65,000 to 75,000 clones, around 74% of them seen just once. Under the ViraFEST assay, PBMC were stimulated with viral peptide pools so that antigen-specific CD4+ T cells expanded. Sequencing was performed afterwards. Around day 10 of culture, CD4+ T cells were separated out. BNT162b2 vaccine or mRNA-1273 vaccine was given to participants in two doses. All vaccine recipients tested negative for nucleocapsid antibodies and had never contracted SARS-CoV-2 infection. V lost 1 base and J lost 1, with 5 bases in between. Germline V gene sequence: CDR1 SGHAT, CDR2 FQNNGV. This CDR3 comprises 15 residues.

The chain combines TRBV11-2 with TRBJ2-6; D is unresolved. This material consisted of CD4+ T cells from PBMCs cultured with HCoV-229E spike peptides, taken after COVID-19 vaccination. This TCR was sampled from a human donor who received a COVID-19 vaccine. CDR3 protein: CASSLAASGANVLTF. The CDR3 coding sequence is TGTGCCAGCAGCTTAGCGGCTTCTGGGGCCAACGTCCTGACTTTC.